One and the same sample provided the 6 T cell receptor beta chains below, sequenced in a study of shared clonotypes between healthy human individuals. Data came from immunoSEQ multiplex PCR; TCRdb stores just in-frame clones and leaves some out. Of more than 400,000 clones in the sample, 90% to 97% were seen once. What was sequenced was naive CD4+ T cells sorted from blood. The sample's subset: CD45RA+ positively selected. All receptors come from a woman aged 30 to 39 in good health.

This rearrangement joins TRBV27 to TRBJ1-5, with TRBD1 matching over 10 bases. J lost 5 bases, V lost 2 bases, and 0 bases had no gene match. Germline V gene lookup returns CDR1 MNHEY and CDR2 SMNVEV (reference sequence). CDR3 length equals 14 residues. In nucleotides, the CDR3 is TGTGCCAGCAGTTTAGGACAGGGGGATCAGCCCCAGCATTTT. This gives the protein CASSLGQGDQPQHF.

V is TRBV29-1 and J is TRBJ2-5; 10 bases align to TRBD1. The better agreement between TRBJ2-7 and the DNA end casts doubt on the J call. This CDR3 spans 14 amino acids. The germline V gene encodes CDR1 SQVTM and CDR2 ANQGSEA. The DNA of the CDR3 is TGCAGCGTTGAAATTGGACAGGGGGGCTACGAGCAGTACTTC. It is translated as CSVEIGQGGYEQYF.

The V and J genes are TRBV5-6 and TRBJ2-2; perhaps D is TRBD1 or TRBD2 (5 bases each). The CDR3 sequence is 15 residues long. CDR1 and CDR2 from the germline V gene are SGHDT and YYEEEE. The V gene lost 4 bases and the J gene lost 0 bases, with 10 bases spanning the gap. The CDR3 DNA reads TGTGCCAGCAGCCTCGGGACGACGAACACCGGGGAGCTGTTTTTT. Its translation: CASSLGTTNTGELFF. Supplemented by reference TRBV5-6 and TRBJ2-2, the full variable domain reads DAGVTQSPTHLIKTRGQQVTLRCSPKSGHDTVSWYQQALGQGPQFIFQYYEEEERQRGNFPDRFSGHQFPNYSSELNVNALLLGDSALYLCASSLGTTNTGELFFGEGSRLTVL.

The chain joins TRBV10-3 to TRBJ1-2; 9 bases map to TRBD1. Germline loops: CDR1 ENHRY, CDR2 SYGVKD. The CDR3 sequence is 14 residues long. The V and J ends lost 0 bases and 8 bases, in that order; junction bases with no gene match: 4. In DNA form, the CDR3 reads TGTGCCATCAGTGAGTCGACAGGGGGATTCGGCTACACCTTC. Amino acid sequence: CAISESTGGFGYTF.

The chain has TRBV5-1 and TRBJ2-7, with a tentative D call TRBD2 (6 bases). Germline CDR1 is SGHRS and CDR2 is YFSETQ. The CDR3 is 16 residues long. V was shortened by 5 bases and J by 2 bases, with 20 bases between the two germline ends. The CDR3 is CASRYRSSGVTYEQYF. In DNA, the CDR3 is TGCGCCAGCAGGTACAGATCGTCGGGAGTCACCTACGAGCAGTACTTC.

CDR3 region: CASSVGDSKPGELFF. The CDR3 DNA sequence: TGTGCCAGCAGCGTAGGGGACAGTAAACCCGGGGAGCTGTTTTTT. The chain is built from TRBV9 and TRBJ2-2; 7 bases fit TRBD1. The CDR3 extends over 15 amino acids. CDR1 and CDR2 from the germline V gene are SGDLS and YYNGEE. V was clipped by 0 bases and J by 6 bases; unmatched bases: 5.